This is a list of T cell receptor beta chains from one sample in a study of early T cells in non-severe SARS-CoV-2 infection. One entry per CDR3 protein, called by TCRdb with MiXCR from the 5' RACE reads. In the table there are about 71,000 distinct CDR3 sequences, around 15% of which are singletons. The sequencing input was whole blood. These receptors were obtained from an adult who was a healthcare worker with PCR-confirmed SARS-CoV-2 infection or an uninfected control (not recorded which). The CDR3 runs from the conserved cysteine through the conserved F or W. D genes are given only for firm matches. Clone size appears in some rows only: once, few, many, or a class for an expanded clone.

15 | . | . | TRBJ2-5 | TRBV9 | CASSVSWAQQETQYF | TGTGCCAGCAGCGTAAGCTGGGCGCAGCAAGAGACCCAGTACTTC
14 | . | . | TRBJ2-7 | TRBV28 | CASSLRGRTYEQYF | TGTGCCAGCAGTTTACGTGGTCGCACCTACGAGCAGTACTTC
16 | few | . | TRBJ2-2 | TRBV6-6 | CASSYSLTALTGELFF | TGTGCCAGCAGTTACTCGTTAACAGCTCTCACCGGGGAGCTGTTTTTT
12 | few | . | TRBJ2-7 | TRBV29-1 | CNPLNLSYEQYF | TGCAATCCACTCAATCTGTCTTACGAGCAGTACTTC
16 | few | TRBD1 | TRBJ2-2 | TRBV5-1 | CASSLAPGTGVRELFF | TGCGCCAGCAGCTTGGCCCCCGGGACAGGGGTCAGGGAGCTGTTTTTT
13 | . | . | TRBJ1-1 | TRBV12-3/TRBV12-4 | CASSKGRGPEAFF | TGTGCCAGCAGCAAGGGAAGGGGCCCTGAAGCTTTCTTT
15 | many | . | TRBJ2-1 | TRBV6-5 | CASSYRTELYNEQFF | TGTGCCAGCAGTTACCGGACAGAGCTCTACAATGAGCAGTTCTTC
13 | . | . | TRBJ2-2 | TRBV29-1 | CSVEATFTGELFF | TGCAGCGTTGAAGCCACATTCACCGGGGAGCTGTTTTTT
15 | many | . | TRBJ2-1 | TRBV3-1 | CASSTQGVRGNEQFF | TGTGCCAGCAGCACACAGGGTGTACGTGGCAATGAGCAGTTCTTC
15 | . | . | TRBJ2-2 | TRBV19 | CASKTSSANTGELFF | TGTGCCAGTAAAACCTCTAGCGCGAACACCGGGGAGCTGTTTTTT
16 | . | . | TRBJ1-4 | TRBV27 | CASSPQRAGIGEKLFF | TGTGCCAGCAGTCCCCAGCGGGCAGGGATAGGGGAAAAACTGTTTTTT
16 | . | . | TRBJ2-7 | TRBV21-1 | CATPKSLGLGAYEQYF | TGTGCCACCCCCAAATCCCTGGGGTTAGGGGCCTACGAGCAGTACTTC
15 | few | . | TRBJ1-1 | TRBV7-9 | CASSLGGGRATEAFF | TGTGCCAGCAGCTTAGGTGGGGGCCGGGCCACTGAAGCTTTCTTT
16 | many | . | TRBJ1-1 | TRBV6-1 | CASSEGADPWNTEAFF | TGTGCCAGCAGTGAAGGGGCGGACCCCTGGAACACTGAAGCTTTCTTT
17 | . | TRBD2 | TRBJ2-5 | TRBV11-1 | CASSPRLAGGPGETQYF | TGTGCCAGCAGCCCTAGACTAGCGGGGGGGCCCGGAGAGACCCAGTACTTC
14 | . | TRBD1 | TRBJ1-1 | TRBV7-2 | CASSPRGGRTEAFF | TGTGCCAGCAGCCCCAGGGGGGGGCGAACTGAAGCTTTCTTT
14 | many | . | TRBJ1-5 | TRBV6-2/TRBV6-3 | CASSYGAGNRPQHF | TGTGCCAGCAGTTACGGGGCAGGGAATAGGCCCCAGCATTTT
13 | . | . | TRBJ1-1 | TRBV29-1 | CSVRQAQNTEAFF | TGCAGCGTTCGACAGGCGCAGAACACTGAAGCTTTCTTT
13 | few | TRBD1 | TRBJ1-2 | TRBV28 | CASRLTGGNGYTF | TGTGCCAGCAGGCTAACAGGGGGCAACGGCTACACCTTC
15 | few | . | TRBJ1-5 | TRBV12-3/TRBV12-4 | CASGSTGVINQPQHF | TGTGCCAGCGGCTCAACAGGTGTGATTAATCAGCCCCAGCATTTT
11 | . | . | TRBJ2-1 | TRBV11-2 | CASSLKVEQFF | TGTGCCAGCAGCTTAAAGGTGGAGCAGTTCTTC
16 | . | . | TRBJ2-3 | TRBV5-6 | CASTIYRGASTDTQYF | TGTGCCAGCACCATTTACCGGGGGGCTAGCACAGATACGCAGTATTTT
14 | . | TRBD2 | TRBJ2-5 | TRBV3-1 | CASSQLTSGETQYF | TGTGCCAGCAGCCAACTGACTAGCGGCGAGACCCAGTACTTC
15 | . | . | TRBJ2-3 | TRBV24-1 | CATSDPGRGTDTQYF | TGTGCCACCAGTGATCCTGGCAGGGGCACAGATACGCAGTATTTT
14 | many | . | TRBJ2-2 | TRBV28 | CASSPGQNTGELFF | TGTGCCAGCAGCCCGGGACAAAACACCGGGGAGCTGTTTTTT
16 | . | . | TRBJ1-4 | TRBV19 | CASSISQVGSGEKLFF | TGTGCCAGTAGTATCTCGCAAGTTGGTAGCGGTGAAAAACTGTTTTTT
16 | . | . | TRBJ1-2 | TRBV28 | CASSLGGTGTLYGYTF | TGTGCCAGCAGTTTGGGCGGAACAGGGACCCTCTATGGCTACACCTTC
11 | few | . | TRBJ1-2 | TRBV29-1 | CSGRGDYGYTF | TGCAGCGGGAGGGGTGACTATGGCTACACCTTC
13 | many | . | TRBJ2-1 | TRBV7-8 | CASGPRADNEQFF | TGTGCCAGCGGGCCCAGGGCGGACAATGAGCAGTTCTTC
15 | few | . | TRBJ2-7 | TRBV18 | CASSPSLDRTYEQYF | TGTGCCAGCTCACCATCTCTAGACAGAACCTACGAGCAGTACTTC
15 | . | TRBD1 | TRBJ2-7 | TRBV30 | CAWSAYETGYYEQYF | TGTGCCTGGAGTGCCTACGAGACAGGGTACTACGAGCAGTACTTC
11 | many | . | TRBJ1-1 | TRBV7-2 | CASRGTTEAFF | TGTGCCAGCCGAGGGACTACTGAAGCTTTCTTT
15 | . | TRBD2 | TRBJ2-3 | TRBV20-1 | CSALTGTSGTDTQYF | TGCAGTGCTTTAACTGGGACTAGCGGAACAGATACGCAGTATTTT
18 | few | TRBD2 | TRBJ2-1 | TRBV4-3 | CASSQVPAGGGGANEQFF | TGCGCCAGCAGCCAAGTGCCCGCTGGGGGCGGGGGGGCCAATGAGCAGTTCTTC
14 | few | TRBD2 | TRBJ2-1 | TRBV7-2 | CASIPGLAGNEQFF | TGTGCCAGCATACCGGGGCTAGCGGGAAATGAGCAGTTCTTC
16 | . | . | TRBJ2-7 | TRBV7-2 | CASSFIRGQASFEQYF | TGTGCCAGCAGCTTTATACGAGGGCAGGCTAGCTTCGAGCAGTACTTC
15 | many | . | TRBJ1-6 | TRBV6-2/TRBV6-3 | CASSTSVIYNSPLHF | TGTGCCAGCTCAACGTCCGTGATCTATAATTCACCCCTCCACTTT
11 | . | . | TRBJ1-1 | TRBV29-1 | CSVEQDRRSFF | TGCAGCGTTGAACAAGACCGCCGCAGCTTCTTT
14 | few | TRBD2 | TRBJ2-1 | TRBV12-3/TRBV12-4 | CASSLAGGQQEQFF | TGTGCCAGCAGTCTAGCGGGGGGGCAGCAAGAGCAGTTCTTC
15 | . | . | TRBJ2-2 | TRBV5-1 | CASSPTAGRDGELFF | TGCGCCAGCAGCCCGACAGCCGGACGTGACGGGGAGCTGTTTTTT
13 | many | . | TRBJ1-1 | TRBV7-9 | CASSLWGYTEAFF | TGTGCCAGCAGCTTGTGGGGATACACTGAAGCTTTCTTT
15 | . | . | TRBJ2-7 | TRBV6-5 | CASRPRLLDSYEQYF | TGTGCCAGCAGACCCAGACTCTTAGACTCCTACGAGCAGTACTTC
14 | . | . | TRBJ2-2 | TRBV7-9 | CVSSAQARSGELFF | TGTGTCAGCAGCGCCCAGGCTCGGTCCGGGGAGCTGTTTTTT
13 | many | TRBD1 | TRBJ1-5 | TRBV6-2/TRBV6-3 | CASMDRRNQPQHF | TGTGCCAGCATGGACAGGCGAAATCAGCCCCAGCATTTT
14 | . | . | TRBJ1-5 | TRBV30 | CAWGYSQGNQPQHF | TGTGCCTGGGGGTACTCACAGGGTAATCAGCCCCAGCATTTT
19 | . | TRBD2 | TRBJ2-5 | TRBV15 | CATSSLLAGSLMDPETQYF | TGTGCCACCAGCAGCTTGTTAGCGGGGAGTCTAATGGATCCAGAGACCCAGTACTTC
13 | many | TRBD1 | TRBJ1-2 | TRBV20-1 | CSAADRTGRGYTF | TGCAGTGCGGCTGACCGGACAGGGCGGGGCTACACCTTC
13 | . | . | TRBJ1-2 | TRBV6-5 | CASSYKREYGYTF | TGTGCCAGCAGTTATAAGAGGGAGTATGGCTACACCTTC
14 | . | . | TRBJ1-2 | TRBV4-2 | CASSHPRGGVGYTF | TGTGCCAGCAGCCACCCTAGGGGGGGAGTTGGCTACACCTTC